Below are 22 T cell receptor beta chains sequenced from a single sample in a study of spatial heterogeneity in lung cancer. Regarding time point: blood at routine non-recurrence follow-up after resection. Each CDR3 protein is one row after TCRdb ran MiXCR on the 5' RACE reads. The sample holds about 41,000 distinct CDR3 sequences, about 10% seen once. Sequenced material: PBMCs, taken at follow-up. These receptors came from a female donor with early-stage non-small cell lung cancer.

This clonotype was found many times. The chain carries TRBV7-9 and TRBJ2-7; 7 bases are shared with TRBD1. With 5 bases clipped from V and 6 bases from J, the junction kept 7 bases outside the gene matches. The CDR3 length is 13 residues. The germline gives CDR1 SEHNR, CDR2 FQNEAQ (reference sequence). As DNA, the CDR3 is TGTGCCAGCAGCCTAACGACAGGGCCCGAGCAGTACTTC. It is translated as CASSLTTGPEQYF.

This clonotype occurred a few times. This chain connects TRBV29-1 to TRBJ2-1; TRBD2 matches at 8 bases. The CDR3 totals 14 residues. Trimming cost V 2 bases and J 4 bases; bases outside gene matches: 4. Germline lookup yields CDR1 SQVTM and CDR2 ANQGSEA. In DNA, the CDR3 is TGCAGCGTTGAACTAGCGGGCCATTACAATGAGCAGTTCTTC. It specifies CSVELAGHYNEQFF.

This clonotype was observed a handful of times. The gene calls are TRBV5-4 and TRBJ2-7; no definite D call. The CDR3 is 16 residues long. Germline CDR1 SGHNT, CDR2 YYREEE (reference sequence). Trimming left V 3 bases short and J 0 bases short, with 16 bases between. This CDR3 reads CASSWGPVSASYEQYF. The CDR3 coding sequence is TGTGCCAGCAGCTGGGGTCCAGTATCCGCCTCCTACGAGCAGTACTTC.

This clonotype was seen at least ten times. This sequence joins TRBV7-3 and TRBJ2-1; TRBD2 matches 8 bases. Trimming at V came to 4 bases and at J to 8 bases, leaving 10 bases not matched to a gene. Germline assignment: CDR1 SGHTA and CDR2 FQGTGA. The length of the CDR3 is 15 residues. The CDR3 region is CASSSSGGPLDEQFF. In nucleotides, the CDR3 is TGTGCCAGCAGCTCCAGCGGGGGCCCCCTTGATGAGCAGTTCTTC.

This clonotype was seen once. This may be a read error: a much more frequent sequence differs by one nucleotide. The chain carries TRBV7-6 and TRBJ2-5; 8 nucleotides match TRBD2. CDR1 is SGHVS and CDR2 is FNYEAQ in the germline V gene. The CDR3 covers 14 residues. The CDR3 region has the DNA TGTGCCAGCAGCCTCGGGGGGGCACAAGAGACCCTGTACTTC. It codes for CASSLGGAQETLYF.

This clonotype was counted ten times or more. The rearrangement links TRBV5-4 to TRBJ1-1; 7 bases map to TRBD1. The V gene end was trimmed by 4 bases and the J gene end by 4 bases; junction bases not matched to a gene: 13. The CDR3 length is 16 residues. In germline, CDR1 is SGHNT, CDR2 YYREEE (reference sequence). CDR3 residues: CASSDYYRGGGTEAFF. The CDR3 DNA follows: TGTGCCAGCAGCGATTACTACCGAGGGGGCGGCACTGAAGCTTTCTTT. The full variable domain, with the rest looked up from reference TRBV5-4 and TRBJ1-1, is ETGVTQSPTHLIKTRGQQVTLRCSSQSGHNTVSWYQQALGQGPQFIFQYYREEENGRGNFPPRFSGLQFPNYSSELNVNALELDDSALYLCASSDYYRGGGTEAFFGQGTRLTVV.

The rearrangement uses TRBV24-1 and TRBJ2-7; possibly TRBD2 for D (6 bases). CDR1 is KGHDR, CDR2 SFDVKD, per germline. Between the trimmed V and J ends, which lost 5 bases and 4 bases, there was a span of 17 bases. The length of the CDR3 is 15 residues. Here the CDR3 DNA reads TGTGCCACCAGTGGCGGACTAACTAGACAGTACGAGCAGTACTTC. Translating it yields CATSGGLTRQYEQYF.

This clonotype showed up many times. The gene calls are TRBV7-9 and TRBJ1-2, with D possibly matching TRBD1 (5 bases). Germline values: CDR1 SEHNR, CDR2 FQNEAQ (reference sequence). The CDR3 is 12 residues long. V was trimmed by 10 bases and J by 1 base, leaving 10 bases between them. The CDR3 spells CATGQSNYGYTF. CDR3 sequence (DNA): TGTGCCACCGGACAAAGTAACTATGGCTACACCTTC.

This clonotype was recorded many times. CDR3 nucleotide sequence: TGCGCCAGCAGCCTACTAATCACAGATACGCAGTATTTT. Its translation: CASSLLITDTQYF. V and J are TRBV4-3 and TRBJ2-3, with D unclear. This CDR3 comprises 13 residues. Trimming took 4 bases from V and 2 from J, leaving 7 bases between them. Germline V CDR1 and CDR2: LGHNA, YSLEER.

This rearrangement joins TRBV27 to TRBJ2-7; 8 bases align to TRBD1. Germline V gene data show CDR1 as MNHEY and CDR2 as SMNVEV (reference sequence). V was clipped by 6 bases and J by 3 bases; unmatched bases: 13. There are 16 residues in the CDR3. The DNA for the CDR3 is TGTGCCAGCAGCCACCGACAGGGGCGAGGGGACTACGAGCAGTACTTC. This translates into CASSHRQGRGDYEQYF.

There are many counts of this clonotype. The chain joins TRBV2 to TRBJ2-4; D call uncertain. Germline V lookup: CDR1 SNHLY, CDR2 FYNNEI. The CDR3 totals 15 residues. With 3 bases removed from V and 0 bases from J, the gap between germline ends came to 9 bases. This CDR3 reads CASSEERSAKNIQYF. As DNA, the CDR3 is TGTGCCAGCAGTGAGGAACGGTCAGCCAAAAACATTCAGTACTTC.

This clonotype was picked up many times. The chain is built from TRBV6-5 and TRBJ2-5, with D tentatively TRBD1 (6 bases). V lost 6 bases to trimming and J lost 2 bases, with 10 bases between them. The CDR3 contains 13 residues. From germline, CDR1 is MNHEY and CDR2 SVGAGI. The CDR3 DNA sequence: TGTGCCAGCAGCCGCGGACAGCAAGAGACCCAGTACTTC. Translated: CASSRGQQETQYF.

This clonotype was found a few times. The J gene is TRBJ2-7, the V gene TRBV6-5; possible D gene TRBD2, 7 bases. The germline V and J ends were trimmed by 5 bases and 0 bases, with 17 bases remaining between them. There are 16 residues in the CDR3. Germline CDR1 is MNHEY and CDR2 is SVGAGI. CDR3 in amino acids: CASSKFRGAFSYEQYF. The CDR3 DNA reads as TGTGCCAGCAGTAAGTTCCGGGGGGCCTTCTCCTACGAGCAGTACTTC.

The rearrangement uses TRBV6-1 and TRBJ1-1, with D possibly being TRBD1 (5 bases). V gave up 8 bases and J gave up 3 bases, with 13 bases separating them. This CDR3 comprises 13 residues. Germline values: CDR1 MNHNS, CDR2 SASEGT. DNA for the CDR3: TGTGCCAGCCAGGCAGGGCGAGACACTGAAGCTTTCTTT. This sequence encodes CASQAGRDTEAFF.

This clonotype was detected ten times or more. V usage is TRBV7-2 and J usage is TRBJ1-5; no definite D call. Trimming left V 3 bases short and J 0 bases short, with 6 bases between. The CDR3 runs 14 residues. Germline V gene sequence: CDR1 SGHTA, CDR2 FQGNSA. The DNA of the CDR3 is TGTGCCAGCAGCTTCGACCCTAGCAATCAGCCCCAGCATTTT. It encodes CASSFDPSNQPQHF.

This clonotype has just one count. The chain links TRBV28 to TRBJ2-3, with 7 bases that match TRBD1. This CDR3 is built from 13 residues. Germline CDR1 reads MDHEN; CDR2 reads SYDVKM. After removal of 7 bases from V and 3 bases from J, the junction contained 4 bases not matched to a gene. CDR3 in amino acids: CASKGGWTDTQYF. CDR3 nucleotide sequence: TGTGCCAGCAAAGGGGGCTGGACAGATACGCAGTATTTT.

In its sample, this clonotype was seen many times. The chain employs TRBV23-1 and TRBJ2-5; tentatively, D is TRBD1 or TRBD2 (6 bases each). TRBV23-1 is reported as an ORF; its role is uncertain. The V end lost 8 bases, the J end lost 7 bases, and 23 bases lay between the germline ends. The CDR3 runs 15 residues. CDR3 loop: CASGAAQGGLGTQYF. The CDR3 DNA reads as TGCGCCAGCGGGGCCGCACAGGGAGGATTGGGGACCCAGTACTTC.

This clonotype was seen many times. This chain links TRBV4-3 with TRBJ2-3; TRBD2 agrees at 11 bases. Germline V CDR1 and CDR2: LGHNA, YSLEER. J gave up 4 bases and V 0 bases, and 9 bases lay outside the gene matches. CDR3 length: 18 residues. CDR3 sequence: CASSQDSLAGGTADTQYF. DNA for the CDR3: TGCGCCAGCAGCCAAGATAGCTTAGCGGGGGGGACGGCAGATACGCAGTATTTT.

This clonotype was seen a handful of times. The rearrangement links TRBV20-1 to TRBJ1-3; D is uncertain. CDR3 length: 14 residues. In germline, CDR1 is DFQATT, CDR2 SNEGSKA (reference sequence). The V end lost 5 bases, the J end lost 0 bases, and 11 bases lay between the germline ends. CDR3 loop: CSAEAAASGNTIYF. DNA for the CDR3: TGCAGTGCTGAGGCGGCCGCCTCTGGAAACACCATATATTTT.

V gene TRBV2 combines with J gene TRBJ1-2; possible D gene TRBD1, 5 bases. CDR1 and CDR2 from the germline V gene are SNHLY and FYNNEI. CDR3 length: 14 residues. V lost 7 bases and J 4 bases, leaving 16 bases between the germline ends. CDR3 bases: TGTGCCAGCACTATTGGACAAGCCAGCTATGGCTACACCTTC. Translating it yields CASTIGQASYGYTF.

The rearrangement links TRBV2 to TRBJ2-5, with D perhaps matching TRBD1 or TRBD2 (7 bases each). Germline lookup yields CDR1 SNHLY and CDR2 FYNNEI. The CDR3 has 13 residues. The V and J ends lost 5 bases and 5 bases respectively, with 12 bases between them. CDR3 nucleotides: TGTGCCAGCAGTTCAGGGGGAGGGGAGACCCAGTACTTC. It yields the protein CASSSGGGETQYF.

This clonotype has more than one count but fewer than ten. In nucleotides, the CDR3 is TGTGCCAGCAGTCCCCCTGGGGGCTTAAACTATGGCTACACCTTC. It is translated as CASSPPGGLNYGYTF. The chain is built from TRBV12-3 or TRBV12-4 and TRBJ1-2; D possibly corresponds to TRBD1 (6 bases). This CDR3 region has 15 residues. Trimming shortened V by 5 bases and J by 2 bases, and 15 bases separated the two germline ends.